The entry below gives a single T cell receptor (beta chain) sequence along with its context. Antigen unknown. The data stem from a study of T cells after yellow fever vaccination. Germline CDR1 reads DFQATT; CDR2 reads SNEGSKA (reference sequence). V was cut by 0 bases and J by 8 bases, with 17 bases left in between. CDR3 length: 15 residues. TCRdb re-derived calls from the 5' RACE reads in MiXCR, one entry per CDR3 protein. The sample records some 320,000 distinct CDR3 sequences, around 8.6% being singletons. Study-wide results and limits: The study found a weaker secondary response that peaked faster, day 5 versus 15.

The chain combines TRBV20-1 with TRBJ2-1, with TRBD2 as a possible D gene (7 bases). The material was CD4+ T cells sorted from PBMCs, obtained 5 days after the yellow fever booster vaccination. The TCR comes from a man aged 18 to 29 who received the YFV17D yellow fever vaccine. CDR3 protein: CSARDVGGPLDEQFF. DNA of the CDR3: TGCAGTGCTAGAGACGTCGGGGGGCCGTTGGATGAGCAGTTCTTC.